Listed here are 11 T cell receptor beta chains from one sample, sequenced in a study of blood T cell repertoires in COVID-19 (dated by TCRdb to the early 2020s). Libraries were constructed by the immunoSEQ multiplex PCR assay. Imported from immuneACCESS, the table was reduced by TCRdb to in-frame sequences with V and J called. These copies leave out some clones; in studies compared against another copy, an unresolved V gene accounts for under half, and the cause of the remainder is not known. This sample gives about 390,000 clones in total; just under 90% of them show up just once. The ten largest clones add up to about 9.4% of the sample. Sequenced input: PBMCs or T cells enriched from blood (not recorded which). The receptors were sampled from a woman aged 45 to 65 who had recovered from COVID-19.

The genes are TRBV5-1 and TRBJ2-3, with D possibly matching TRBD2 (6 bases). The V end was cut by 0 bases, the J end by 3 bases, with 11 bases between. In germline, CDR1 is SGHRS, CDR2 YFSETQ. CDR3 length equals 15 residues. The CDR3 region is CASSLAGERTDTQYF. Written as DNA, the CDR3 is TGCGCCAGCAGCTTGGCGGGGGAGAGGACAGATACGCAGTATTTT.

The rearrangement joins TRBV5-1 to TRBJ2-7; 8 bases align to TRBD2. The length of the CDR3 is 14 residues. The ends lost 4 bases at V and 4 bases at J; junction bases unmatched: 7. Germline lookup yields CDR1 SGHRS and CDR2 YFSETQ. CDR3 in amino acids: CASSVASGQYEQYF. The CDR3 DNA reads as TGCGCCAGCAGCGTCGCTAGCGGGCAATACGAGCAGTACTTC.

The chain links TRBV28 to TRBJ2-7, with a weak D call TRBD1 (6 bases). The germline gives CDR1 MDHEN, CDR2 SYDVKM. This CDR3 comprises 12 residues. V gave up 6 bases and J gave up 5 bases, with 11 bases separating them. The CDR3 bases are TGTGCCAGCAGACGGGACAAGGACGAGCAGTACTTC. It specifies CASRRDKDEQYF.

Only one count was recorded for this clone. The chain joins TRBV4-3 to TRBJ2-1, with 12 bases aligning to TRBD2. This CDR3 spans 22 amino acids. CDR1 LGHNA and CDR2 YSLEER come from the germline V gene. J gave up 7 bases and V 0 bases, and 22 bases lay outside the gene matches. The CDR3 DNA follows: TGCGCCAGCAGCCAAGAGGTCCGTCCGGGACTAGCGGGTACACGGGGTGGGAATGAGCAGTTCTTC. It encodes CASSQEVRPGLAGTRGGNEQFF.

Here the CDR3 reads CASSLPSINYGYTF. The DNA for the CDR3 is TGTGCCAGCAGTCTCCCGTCTATAAACTATGGCTACACCTTC. V usage is TRBV28 and J usage is TRBJ1-2; D is uncertain. CDR1 and CDR2 from the germline V gene are MDHEN and SYDVKM. This CDR3 comprises 14 residues. V lost 5 bases and J lost 2, with 12 bases in between.

This rearrangement joins TRBV2 to TRBJ1-5; no clear D gene. Germline CDR1 and CDR2: SNHLY and FYNNEI. Trimming shortened V by 3 bases and J by 2 bases, and 8 bases separated the two germline ends. CDR3 length equals 14 residues. CDR3 protein: CASSDSSGNQPQHF. The CDR3 DNA reads as TGTGCCAGCAGTGATTCCTCGGGCAATCAGCCCCAGCATTTT.

This chain uses TRBV27 with TRBJ1-5; the D gene is possibly TRBD2 (5 bases). The better agreement between TRBJ2-3 and the DNA end casts doubt on the J call. Germline values: CDR1 MNHEY, CDR2 SMNVEV (reference sequence). This CDR3 comprises 10 residues. The CDR3 DNA reads TGTGCCACGGGGAATCAGCCCCAGTATTTT. Translation gives CATGNQPQYF.

The genes are TRBV5-8 and TRBJ1-1; 7 bases agree with TRBD1. Germline CDR1 SGHTS, CDR2 YDEGEE. J lost 1 base, V lost 7 bases, and 7 bases had no gene match. This CDR3 region has 14 residues. The CDR3: CASPRDSKNTEAFF. The CDR3 nucleotides are TGTGCCAGCCCCAGGGACAGCAAGAACACTGAAGCTTTCTTT.

This sequence joins TRBV27 and TRBJ2-7; weak D call: TRBD1 (6 bases). Looked up from germline, CDR1 is MNHEY and CDR2 is SMNVEV (reference sequence). This CDR3 spans 15 amino acids. V was pared by 3 bases and J by 0 bases, with 12 bases between. The CDR3 is CASSFIRGHSYEQYF. DNA for the CDR3: TGTGCCAGCAGTTTTATCAGGGGCCACTCCTACGAGCAGTACTTC.

The chain carries TRBV7-9 and TRBJ2-7, with D maybe TRBD1 (6 bases). Trimming removed 5 bases from V and 3 bases from J, with 17 bases in between. Germline loops: CDR1 SEHNR, CDR2 FQNEAQ (reference sequence). The CDR3 runs 15 residues. In DNA, the CDR3 is TGTGCCAGCAGCCACCTCATAGGGACATTCTACGAGCAGTACTTC. This encodes CASSHLIGTFYEQYF. The variable domain in full, with the rest retrieved from reference TRBV7-9 and TRBJ2-7, is DTGVSQNPRHKITKRGQNVTFRCDPISEHNRLYWYRQTLGQGPEFLTYFQNEAQLEKSRLLSDRFSAERPKGSFSTLEIQRTEQGDSAMYLCASSHLIGTFYEQYFGPGTRLTVT.

J is TRBJ1-4 and V is TRBV4-3, with a possible D match to TRBD1 (6 bases). The CDR3 is made up of 16 amino acids. In germline, CDR1 is LGHNA, CDR2 YSLEER. With 1 base removed from V and 7 bases from J, the gap between germline ends came to 16 bases. The CDR3 is CASSQGVRGGGEKLFF. The DNA for the CDR3 is TGCGCCAGCAGCCAAGGAGTCCGCGGGGGCGGTGAAAAACTGTTTTTT.